This entry is about one TCR beta chain. Its matching antigen is unknown. This record belongs to a study of T cells in Graves' hyperthyroidism and ophthalmopathy. V was pared by 3 bases and J by 2 bases, with 8 bases between. The length of the CDR3 is 13 residues. Germline V gene lookup returns CDR1 SGHDT and CDR2 YYEEEE. TCR beta CDR3 sequences were amplified from RNA transcripts. When the TCR CDR3 underwent first-round RT-PCR, the HTBI primer set was used. In TCRdb, the multiplex PCR reads were re-called with MiXCR into one record per CDR3 protein. The sample has 350,000 to 450,000 distinct CDR3 sequences; over 12% are singletons. Study results and limitations: The majority of expanded thyroid clonotypes above 0.001 also appeared in blood.

The receptor's source is a man aged 50 or older with Graves' ophthalmopathy. V usage is TRBV5-6 and J usage is TRBJ2-5, with D possibly TRBD1 on 6 matching bases. Sequenced: blood. The CDR3 region has the DNA TGTGCCAGCAGCTACAGGGTGCAAGAGACCCAGTACTTC. Its protein product is CASSYRVQETQYF.